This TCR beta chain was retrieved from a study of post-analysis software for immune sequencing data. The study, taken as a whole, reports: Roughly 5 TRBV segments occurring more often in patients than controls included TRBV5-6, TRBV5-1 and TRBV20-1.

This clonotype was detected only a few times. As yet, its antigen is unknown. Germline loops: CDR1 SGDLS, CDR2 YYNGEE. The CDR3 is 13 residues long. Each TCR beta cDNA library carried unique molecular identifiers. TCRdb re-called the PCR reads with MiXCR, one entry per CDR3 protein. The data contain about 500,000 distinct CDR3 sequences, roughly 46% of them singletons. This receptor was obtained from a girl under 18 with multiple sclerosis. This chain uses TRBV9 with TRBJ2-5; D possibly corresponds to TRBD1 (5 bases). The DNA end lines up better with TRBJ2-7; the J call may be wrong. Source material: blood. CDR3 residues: CASSVVPRDEQYF. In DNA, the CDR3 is TGTGCCAGCAGCGTAGTTCCCAGGGACGAGCAGTACTTC.